The 30 T cell receptor beta chains below all came from one sample that was sequenced in a study of T-cell memory formation after mild COVID-19. TCRdb re-derived calls from the 5' RACE reads in MiXCR, one entry per CDR3 protein. In the table there are around 260,000 distinct CDR3 sequences, 15% to 20% of which are singletons. Sequencing used PBMCs or a T cell subset sorted from them (not recorded which). Source of these receptors: a man aged 18 to 29 who had mild COVID-19 (a few samples of this study predate the infection). Cell type and time point are not known.

V gene TRBV6-1 combines with J gene TRBJ1-5; weak D call: TRBD1 (5 bases). The germline V gene has CDR1 MNHNS and CDR2 SASEGT. V dropped 5 bases and J dropped 7 bases, with 18 bases sitting between them. This CDR3 spans 15 amino acids. CDR3 sequence (DNA): TGTGCCAGCAGTCTAATTGGGGGTCCCAACCAGCCCCAGCATTTT. Protein: CASSLIGGPNQPQHF.

The V call is TRBV4-2, the J call TRBJ1-4; D might be TRBD1 (6 bases). Deletions cut 5 bases from V and 8 bases from J, with 15 bases between. Germline V lookup: CDR1 LGHNA, CDR2 YNFKEQ. This CDR3 is 14 amino acids long. DNA of the CDR3: TGTGCCAGCAGCTCTCCCTTGACAGGAGAAAAACTGTTTTTT. Its translation is CASSSPLTGEKLFF.

This clonotype was counted at least ten times. This rearrangement joins TRBV9 to TRBJ2-3, with 12 bases aligning to TRBD2. V lost 2 bases, J lost 4 bases, and 2 bases stayed unmatched. CDR1 SGDLS and CDR2 YYNGEE come from the germline V gene. This CDR3 has 15 amino acids. In nucleotides, the CDR3 is TGTGCCAGCAGCGTCCTAGCGGGGGGGGCAGATACGCAGTATTTT. Protein sequence: CASSVLAGGADTQYF.

This clonotype has more than one count but fewer than ten. This chain connects TRBV4-3 to TRBJ2-1; 11 positions agree with TRBD1. This CDR3 spans 17 amino acids. V lost 5 bases, J lost 7 bases, and 13 bases stayed unmatched. In germline, CDR1 is LGHNA, CDR2 YSLEER. DNA for the CDR3: TGCGCCAGCAGCACGCGGACAGGGGGCGCGGTTTGGAATGAGCAGTTCTTC. Translating gives CASSTRTGGAVWNEQFF.

This clonotype was seen a handful of times. V and J are TRBV6-2 or TRBV6-3 and TRBJ2-7, with unresolved D. Germline loops: CDR1 MNHEY, CDR2 SVGEGT. This CDR3 comprises 14 residues. Trimming cost V 0 bases and J 6 bases, with 12 bases left between them. DNA of the CDR3: TGTGCCAGCAGTTACTCGAAGCCTCGAGGCGAGCAGTACGTC. The encoded protein is CASSYSKPRGEQYV.

The chain is built from TRBV28 and TRBJ2-3, with a possible D match to TRBD2 (6 bases). In germline, CDR1 is MDHEN, CDR2 SYDVKM. Deletions cut 8 bases from V and 0 bases from J, with 12 bases between. CDR3 size: 14 residues. The CDR3 sequence is CASGRGSSTDTQYF. CDR3 DNA: TGTGCCAGCGGCCGGGGGTCCAGCACAGATACGCAGTATTTT.

The table lists this clonotype with many counts. CDR3 coding DNA: TGTGCCAGCAGCCCGGGACAGGGGCCCTACGAGCAGTACTTC. This sequence encodes CASSPGQGPYEQYF. The chain has TRBV7-6 and TRBJ2-7; 10 nucleotides align to TRBD1. The germline V gene has CDR1 SGHVS and CDR2 FNYEAQ. V gave up 5 bases and J gave up 2 bases; unmatched junction bases: 3. The CDR3 runs 14 residues.

The chain uses TRBV7-2 and TRBJ2-1; 7 nucleotides line up with TRBD2. Germline-derived CDR1 and CDR2 are SGHTA and FQGNSA. The junction had 12 bases not matched to a gene; V was cut back by 5 bases and J by 5 bases. This CDR3 contains 16 residues. CDR3 in amino acids: CASSLGGTPLNNEQFF. The CDR3, as DNA: TGTGCCAGCAGCCTGGGGGGGACTCCCCTTAACAATGAGCAGTTCTTC.

This clonotype was counted between two and nine times. V and J are TRBV18 and TRBJ1-1; TRBD1 aligns across 8 bases. CDR1 and CDR2 from the germline V gene are KGHSH and LQKENI. Unmatched junction bases numbered 5, after V lost 3 bases and J lost 11 bases. The CDR3 has 12 residues. Here the CDR3 DNA reads TGTGCCAGCTCACCGCCCAGGACAGGGGCTTTCTTT. It specifies CASSPPRTGAFF.

The V gene is TRBV12-3 or TRBV12-4, the J gene TRBJ1-5; D is uncertain. V lost 0 bases and J lost 0, with 9 bases in between. The CDR3 is 16 amino acids. The CDR3 coding sequence is TGTGCCAGCAGTTTAGCGATCGGGGATAGCAATCAGCCCCAGCATTTT. As protein: CASSLAIGDSNQPQHF.

The chain links TRBV18 to TRBJ2-5; D is ambiguous. V lost 2 bases, J lost 0 bases, and 4 bases lay in between. In germline, CDR1 is KGHSH, CDR2 LQKENI. This CDR3 comprises 13 residues. DNA for the CDR3: TGTGCCAGCTCACCAGGCGACCAAGAGACCCAGTACTTC. As protein: CASSPGDQETQYF. Drawing the rest from reference TRBV18 and TRBJ2-5, the complete variable domain is NAGVMQNPRHLVRRRGQEARLRCSPMKGHSHVYWYRQLPEEGLKFMVYLQKENIIDESGMPKERFSAEFPKEGPSILRIQQVVRGDSAAYFCASSPGDQETQYFGPGTRLLVL.

The chain joins TRBV2 to TRBJ2-5; D is possibly TRBD1 or TRBD2 (6 bases each). V was pared by 11 bases and J by 5 bases, with 12 bases between. This CDR3 has 11 residues. CDR1 SNHLY and CDR2 FYNNEI come from the germline V gene. CDR3 sequence: CAVQGGETQYF. The CDR3 DNA is TGTGCCGTCCAAGGGGGGGAGACCCAGTACTTC. Full variable domain (rest looked up from reference TRBV2 and TRBJ2-5): EPEVTQTPSHQVTQMGQEVILRCVPISNHLYFYWYRQILGQKVEFLVSFYNNEISEKSEIFDDQFSVERPDGSNFTLKIRSTKLEDSAMYFCAVQGGETQYFGPGTRLLVL.

The chain has TRBV7-9 and TRBJ2-7; possibly TRBD1 for D (6 bases). CDR1 SEHNR and CDR2 FQNEAQ come from the germline V gene (reference sequence). The V gene lost 4 bases and the J gene lost 2 bases, with 12 bases spanning the gap. The CDR3 extends over 14 amino acids. CDR3 region: CASSSTGRPYEQYF. The DNA for the CDR3 is TGTGCCAGCAGCTCCACAGGGCGCCCCTACGAGCAGTACTTC.

The rearrangement links TRBV24-1 to TRBJ2-7; 7 bases are shared with TRBD1. Germline V gives CDR1 KGHDR, CDR2 SFDVKD. There are 19 residues in the CDR3. V was pared by 5 bases and J by 0 bases, with 18 bases of the junction left unmatched. CDR3 region: CATSGDSNTPGHSSYEQYF. DNA for the CDR3: TGTGCCACCAGTGGGGACAGCAACACACCGGGACACAGCTCCTACGAGCAGTACTTC.

This clonotype has at least ten counts. The V call is TRBV21-1, the J call TRBJ2-7. TRBV21-1 is an annotated pseudogene. The CDR3 runs to 11 residues. CDR3 DNA: TGTGCCAGCAGCAAAGGGCACGAGCAGTACGTC. Protein sequence: CASSKGHEQYV.

The chain couples TRBV7-2 to TRBJ1-2, with TRBD1 matching 7 bases. J was trimmed by 8 bases and V by 5 bases; bases with no gene match: 5. This CDR3 is built from 12 residues. Germline-derived CDR1 and CDR2 are SGHTA and FQGNSA. CDR3 sequence reads: CASSPDRVGYTF. CDR3 nucleotide sequence: TGTGCCAGCAGCCCTGACAGGGTCGGCTACACCTTC.

This sequence joins TRBV7-2 and TRBJ1-3, with no clear D. Trimming cost V 5 bases and J 3 bases, with 11 bases left between them. Germline CDR1 reads SGHTA; CDR2 reads FQGNSA. The CDR3 contains 14 residues. CDR3 bases: TGTGCCAGCAGCCACCGCCGTGATGGAAACACCATATATTTT. Translation: CASSHRRDGNTIYF.

The chain joins TRBV12-3 or TRBV12-4 to TRBJ2-7, with no clear D. The CDR3 totals 13 residues. The V end was cut by 6 bases, the J end by 6 bases, with 15 bases between. DNA of the CDR3: TGTGCCAGCAGCCCCCCCGGGTCTTCCGAGCAGTACTTC. Protein: CASSPPGSSEQYF.

The chain combines TRBV12-3 or TRBV12-4 with TRBJ2-5; 8 nucleotides match TRBD2. This CDR3 spans 15 amino acids. The V gene end was trimmed by 7 bases and the J gene end by 1 base; junction bases not matched to a gene: 8. This CDR3 is CASNPSGGSQETQYF. In DNA form, the CDR3 reads TGTGCCAGCAATCCGAGCGGGGGATCCCAAGAGACCCAGTACTTC.

Only a few counts were recorded for this clonotype. The chain couples TRBV4-1 to TRBJ2-7; 12 positions match TRBD1. This CDR3 contains 16 residues. V gave up 1 base and J gave up 3 bases; unmatched junction bases: 4. Germline values: CDR1 MGHRA, CDR2 YSYEKL. The CDR3 loop is CASSQGGTGGFYEQYF. In nucleotides, the CDR3 is TGCGCCAGCAGCCAAGGCGGGACAGGGGGCTTCTACGAGCAGTACTTC.

The V and J genes are TRBV7-9 and TRBJ1-2, with a tentative D call TRBD1 (5 bases). Germline CDR1 and CDR2: SEHNR and FQNEAQ (reference sequence). The CDR3 is 13 amino acids. V dropped 5 bases and J dropped 8 bases, with 15 bases sitting between them. CDR3 DNA sequence: TGTGCCAGCAGCCCTCCGGGACCCGGGGGCTACACCTTC. This codes for CASSPPGPGGYTF.

The chain has TRBV6-5 and TRBJ1-2; 7 nucleotides agree with TRBD1. V lost 0 bases to trimming and J lost 1 base; unmatched junction nucleotides: 5. Germline V gene data show CDR1 as MNHEY and CDR2 as SVGAGI. The CDR3 totals 16 residues. CDR3 sequence: CASSYSGTEINYGYTF. Written as DNA, the CDR3 is TGTGCCAGCAGTTACTCAGGGACAGAGATTAACTATGGCTACACCTTC.

A few counts support this clonotype. The gene calls are TRBV6-4 and TRBJ1-6; unclear D gene. Trimming removed 6 bases from V and 7 bases from J, with 10 bases in between. Germline loops: CDR1 MRHNA, CDR2 SNTAGT. The length of the CDR3 is 13 residues. The CDR3 nucleotides read TGTGCCAGCAGCAACCAGGTGAATTCACCCCTCCACTTT. This gives the protein CASSNQVNSPLHF.

This clonotype was counted between two and nine times. The rearrangement joins TRBV2 to TRBJ1-5, with a tentative D call TRBD1 (5 bases). The CDR3 extends over 13 amino acids. V was pared by 8 bases and J by 2 bases, with 10 bases between. Germline assignment: CDR1 SNHLY and CDR2 FYNNEI. CDR3 in DNA: TGTGCCAGCGGGACTGAGGGCAATCAGCCCCAGCATTTT. Amino acid sequence: CASGTEGNQPQHF.

The rearrangement uses TRBV27 and TRBJ2-1, with a tentative D call TRBD2 (6 bases). CDR3 length equals 13 residues. CDR1 is MNHEY, CDR2 SMNVEV, per germline (reference sequence). The V gene lost 6 bases and the J gene lost 7 bases, with 13 bases spanning the gap. CDR3 sequence (DNA): TGTGCCAGCAGCCTTTCCCGGGGGAATGAGCAGTTCTTC. It yields the protein CASSLSRGNEQFF.

This clonotype has just a few counts. The rearrangement uses TRBV18 and TRBJ2-3, with a possible D match to TRBD1 (6 bases). The germline V and J ends were trimmed by 3 bases and 6 bases, with 16 bases remaining between them. Germline V CDR1 and CDR2: KGHSH, LQKENI. CDR3 length: 15 amino acids. CDR3 nucleotides: TGTGCCAGCTCACCGGAATTCGGGACACCCGATACGCAGTATTTT. It encodes CASSPEFGTPDTQYF. The full variable domain, rest sourced from reference TRBV18 and TRBJ2-3, is NAGVMQNPRHLVRRRGQEARLRCSPMKGHSHVYWYRQLPEEGLKFMVYLQKENIIDESGMPKERFSAEFPKEGPSILRIQQVVRGDSAAYFCASSPEFGTPDTQYFGPGTRLTVL.

The V gene is TRBV5-1, the J gene TRBJ2-5; 7 positions match TRBD2. Germline CDR1 reads SGHRS; CDR2 reads YFSETQ. The CDR3 totals 15 residues. The ends lost 3 bases at V and 3 bases at J; junction bases unmatched: 8. CDR3 DNA: TGCGCCAGCAGCTGGGTTTCGGCGGGGGAAGAGACCCAGTACTTC. Protein sequence: CASSWVSAGEETQYF.

V and J are TRBV7-2 and TRBJ1-6, with D perhaps matching TRBD1 (5 bases). Germline CDR1 is SGHTA and CDR2 is FQGNSA. The CDR3 is 13 amino acids. V lost 8 bases and J lost 9, with 14 bases in between. CDR3 loop: CASLAGGTSPLHF. The DNA of the CDR3 is TGTGCCAGCCTCGCCGGCGGGACTTCACCCCTCCACTTT.

This clonotype was observed a few times. The genes are TRBV7-9 and TRBJ1-1; D ambiguous. This CDR3 comprises 12 residues. Germline lookup yields CDR1 SEHNR and CDR2 FQNEAQ (reference sequence). V was clipped by 1 base and J by 7 bases, with 7 bases between them. The chain's CDR3 is CASSLGQIEAFF. The CDR3 DNA reads TGTGCCAGCAGCTTAGGACAAATTGAAGCTTTCTTT.

This chain links TRBV6-5 with TRBJ2-7; D possibly matches TRBD1 or TRBD2 (5 bases each). Looked up from germline, CDR1 is MNHEY and CDR2 is SVGAGI. V dropped 6 bases and J dropped 6 bases, with 15 bases sitting between them. The CDR3 length is 13 residues. DNA of the CDR3: TGTGCCAGCAGAAGGTGGGGGTCGAGCGAGCAGTACGTC. Translating it yields CASRRWGSSEQYV.